The 24 T cell receptor beta chains reported below all come from one sample, sequenced in a study of cytomegalovirus exposure and HLA in healthy donors. It was with 60 Vbeta and 13 Jbeta primers that the PCR ran. Method: immunoSEQ multiplex PCR; TCRdb's copy keeps in-frame clones and lacks some. The sample has some 150,000 clones; 79% are singletons. Sequenced sample: PBMCs. These receptors all stem from a middle-aged woman in good health and CMV-seropositive.

The rearrangement uses TRBV6-5 and TRBJ2-5; no clear D gene. CDR1 is MNHEY and CDR2 is SVGAGI in the germline V gene. The germline V and J ends were trimmed by 4 bases and 5 bases, with 11 bases remaining between them. This CDR3 is 13 amino acids long. This CDR3 reads CASSSPTGETQYF. CDR3 sequence (DNA): TGTGCCAGCAGTTCCCCAACCGGGGAGACCCAGTACTTC.

The chain combines TRBV20-1 with TRBJ2-5, with D hard to call. The CDR3 runs to 10 residues. Germline V lookup: CDR1 DFQATT, CDR2 SNEGSKA (reference sequence). CDR3 sequence: CSPTVETQYF. DNA for the CDR3: TGCAGCCCCACAGTTGAGACCCAGTACTTC.

This clone was counted a single time. The CDR3: CASSKGQSEAFF. Written as DNA, the CDR3 is TGTGCCAGTAGTAAAGGACAATCTGAAGCTTTCTTT. The gene calls are TRBV19 and TRBJ1-1; D possibly corresponds to TRBD1 (5 bases). The germline V and J ends were trimmed by 4 bases and 6 bases, with 9 bases remaining between them. The CDR3 runs 12 residues. Germline lookup yields CDR1 LNHDA and CDR2 SQIVND (reference sequence).

The chain uses TRBV27 and TRBJ1-5; weak D call: TRBD1 (5 bases). CDR3 length equals 18 residues. Germline V gene lookup returns CDR1 MNHEY and CDR2 SMNVEV (reference sequence). Trimming took 1 base from V and 0 from J, leaving 16 bases between them. The CDR3 DNA is TGTGCCAGCAGTTTATTCTCCCAGGGCCCATATAGCAATCAGCCCCAGCATTTT. Encoded protein: CASSLFSQGPYSNQPQHF.

This chain connects TRBV29-1 to TRBJ1-1; D gene uncertain. The germline V gene encodes CDR1 SQVTM and CDR2 ANQGSEA. The CDR3 is made up of 13 amino acids. V was cut by 4 bases and J by 3 bases, with 12 bases left in between. The CDR3 spells CSVVGLGDTEAFF. The DNA of the CDR3 is TGCAGCGTTGTAGGTTTGGGCGACACTGAAGCTTTCTTT.

The rearrangement links TRBV4-1 to TRBJ1-2; 11 bases line up with TRBD1. Trimming took 4 bases from V and 8 from J; bases not matched to a gene: 9. The CDR3 is 15 amino acids. Germline V gene sequence: CDR1 MGHRA, CDR2 YSYEKL. CDR3 sequence: CASSPRGTGGGGYTF. The CDR3 nucleotides read TGCGCCAGCAGCCCCCGTGGGACAGGGGGTGGGGGCTACACCTTC.

This clone was seen once. The V call is TRBV5-1, the J call TRBJ2-5; 8 positions agree with TRBD1. Per the germline V gene, CDR1 is SGHRS and CDR2 is YFSETQ. The J segment lost 3 bases and the V segment lost 5 bases, leaving 18 bases of the junction unmatched. The CDR3 is 18 amino acids. CDR3 residues: CASRPGGFQGASKETQYF. The CDR3 bases are TGCGCCAGCAGGCCTGGCGGCTTCCAGGGGGCGTCTAAAGAGACCCAGTACTTC.

The chain is built from TRBV4-1 and TRBJ1-1; D remains ambiguous. CDR3 length equals 15 residues. The ends were cut back, 2 bases at V and 2 bases at J, with 12 bases in the middle. Germline V gene data show CDR1 as MGHRA and CDR2 as YSYEKL. CDR3 loop: CASSQRGKGNTEAFF. Written as DNA, the CDR3 is TGCGCCAGCAGCCAAAGAGGGAAGGGAAACACTGAAGCTTTCTTT.

J is TRBJ1-1 and V is TRBV19; 8 nucleotides align to TRBD1. The germline CDR1 and CDR2 sequences are LNHDA and SQIVND (reference sequence). J was trimmed by 5 bases and V by 5 bases; bases with no gene match: 4. The CDR3 runs 13 residues. The CDR3 DNA follows: TGTGCCAGTAGTTTCGGACAGGGAACTGAAGCTTTCTTT. Translation: CASSFGQGTEAFF.

The genes are TRBV10-3 and TRBJ2-2, with D possibly TRBD1 on 6 matching bases. Looked up from germline, CDR1 is ENHRY and CDR2 is SYGVKD. The CDR3 totals 14 residues. With 6 bases removed from V and 4 bases from J, the gap between germline ends came to 12 bases. Here the CDR3 DNA reads TGTGCCATCAGCCGCGACAGGACCACCGGGGAGCTGTTTTTT. Translating gives CAISRDRTTGELFF.

This chain connects TRBV5-1 to TRBJ1-1, with TRBD1 identical over 10 bases. The germline V gene encodes CDR1 SGHRS and CDR2 YFSETQ. The CDR3 consists of 18 residues. With 4 bases clipped from V and 1 base from J, the junction kept 13 bases outside the gene matches. The CDR3 region is CASSVTGTGVIANTEAFF. Written as DNA, the CDR3 is TGCGCCAGCAGCGTAACCGGGACAGGGGTTATTGCGAACACTGAAGCTTTCTTT. The full variable domain, rest sourced from reference TRBV5-1 and TRBJ1-1, is KAGVTQTPRYLIKTRGQQVTLSCSPISGHRSVSWYQQTPGQGLQFLFEYFSETQRNKGNFPGRFSGRQFSNSRSEMNVSTLELGDSALYLCASSVTGTGVIANTEAFFGQGTRLTVV.

The chain combines TRBV7-6 with TRBJ2-1; D perhaps matches TRBD1 (5 bases). CDR1 and CDR2 (germline): SGHVS, FNYEAQ. The ends were cut back, 1 base at V and 2 bases at J, with 9 bases in the middle. CDR3 size: 15 residues. The CDR3 DNA reads TGTGCCAGCAGCTTAGATGTAGGGGCCTACAATGAGCAGTTCTTC. This sequence encodes CASSLDVGAYNEQFF.

There are a few counts of this clone. The chain couples TRBV6-1 to TRBJ2-5; the match to TRBD2 covers 7 bases. The CDR3 loop spans 14 amino acids. The ends lost 11 bases at V and 1 base at J; junction bases unmatched: 10. The germline V gene encodes CDR1 MNHNS and CDR2 SASEGT. In nucleotides, the CDR3 is TGTGCCCTACTGGGGGGGTCCCTCCAAGAGACCCAGTACTTC. It yields the protein CALLGGSLQETQYF.

The gene calls are TRBV6-5 and TRBJ2-7, with TRBD1 matching 11 bases. Looked up from germline, CDR1 is MNHEY and CDR2 is SVGAGI. The CDR3 is 13 residues long. V dropped 7 bases and J dropped 4; count of bases not matched to a gene: 3. The CDR3 sequence is CASNRDRGYEQYF. For the CDR3, the DNA is TGTGCCAGCAATCGGGACAGGGGGTACGAGCAGTACTTC.

This clone has a single count. The rearrangement uses TRBV9 and TRBJ1-2; 11 bases match TRBD1. V was pared by 4 bases and J by 4 bases, with 6 bases of the junction left unmatched. The CDR3 is 15 amino acids. Germline V gives CDR1 SGDLS, CDR2 YYNGEE. Here the CDR3 DNA reads TGTGCCAGCAGCCCTTCCGGGACAGGGGGCTATGGCTACACCTTC. This gives the protein CASSPSGTGGYGYTF.

The chain combines TRBV5-6 with TRBJ2-1; perhaps TRBD1 as D (7 bases). This CDR3 has 14 residues. Germline V gene lookup returns CDR1 SGHDT and CDR2 YYEEEE. Trimming pared 3 bases from V and 12 bases from J, leaving 19 bases between. The CDR3 DNA follows: TGTGCCAGCAGCTGGAGGGGGCTTCTCCCTCGGCAGTTCTTC. Translated, it gives CASSWRGLLPRQFF.

This chain links TRBV6-5 with TRBJ2-1, with 13 nucleotides matching TRBD2. V was pared by 5 bases and J by 8 bases, with 3 bases of the junction left unmatched. In germline, CDR1 is MNHEY, CDR2 SVGAGI. This CDR3 is 14 amino acids long. CDR3 DNA sequence: TGTGCCAGCAGTAGACTAGCGGGGGGAGATGAGCAGTTCTTC. This translates into CASSRLAGGDEQFF.

V and J are TRBV7-6 and TRBJ2-6; D gene unclear. Per germline, CDR1 SGHVS and CDR2 FNYEAQ. V gave up 1 base and J gave up 4 bases, with 5 bases separating them. The CDR3 runs 14 residues. The CDR3 DNA is TGTGCCAGCAGCTTAGAAGCGGGGGCCAACGTCCTGACTTTC. Encoded protein: CASSLEAGANVLTF.

The rearrangement links TRBV28 to TRBJ1-3; 9 nucleotides match TRBD1. Germline V gene sequence: CDR1 MDHEN, CDR2 SYDVKM. This CDR3 has 17 amino acids. V lost 6 bases, J lost 4 bases, and 13 bases stayed unmatched. The CDR3 here is CASREHLGQGGGNTIYF. The DNA for the CDR3 is TGTGCCAGCAGGGAGCACCTGGGACAGGGAGGCGGAAACACCATATATTTT.

This chain uses TRBV6-5 with TRBJ1-5; possibly TRBD1 for D (6 bases). The V and J ends lost 8 bases and 5 bases respectively, with 16 bases between them. Germline values: CDR1 MNHEY, CDR2 SVGAGI. There are 14 residues in the CDR3. CDR3 DNA sequence: TGTGCCAGCGGCCCCCCAGGGGCCTATCAGCCCCAGCATTTT. It codes for CASGPPGAYQPQHF.

The chain couples TRBV6-5 to TRBJ1-3; the D is unclear. The V end lost 6 bases, the J end lost 3 bases, and 9 bases lay between the germline ends. The CDR3 contains 13 residues. Germline lookup yields CDR1 MNHEY and CDR2 SVGAGI. The CDR3 coding sequence is TGTGCCAGCAGGAGGACTGATGGAAACACCATATATTTT. Translating it yields CASRRTDGNTIYF.

V gene TRBV5-5 combines with J gene TRBJ2-7; a possible D gene is TRBD1 (6 bases). This CDR3 comprises 13 residues. Germline V gives CDR1 SGHKS, CDR2 YYEKEE (reference sequence). The V end lost 2 bases, the J end lost 2 bases, and 8 bases lay between the germline ends. This chain's CDR3 is CASSLRQAYEQYF. The CDR3 DNA is TGTGCCAGCAGCTTAAGACAGGCCTACGAGCAGTACTTC.

The chain carries TRBV6-5 and TRBJ2-3; maybe TRBD2 (5 bases). The V and J ends lost 2 bases and 5 bases respectively, with 8 bases between them. Germline CDR1 MNHEY, CDR2 SVGAGI. The CDR3 runs 13 residues. The CDR3 sequence is CASSYDAGDTQYF. CDR3 coding DNA: TGTGCCAGCAGTTACGATGCGGGAGATACGCAGTATTTT.

There are a few counts of this clone. This chain joins TRBV5-6 and TRBJ2-1; TRBD1 matches 12 bases. Trimming removed 0 bases from V and 4 bases from J; junction bases left unmatched: 2. This CDR3 is 16 amino acids long. Germline assignment: CDR1 SGHDT and CDR2 YYEEEE. The DNA of the CDR3 is TGTGCCAGCAGCTTGGCGGGACAGGGGGCTTACAATGAGCAGTTCTTC. The encoded protein is CASSLAGQGAYNEQFF.